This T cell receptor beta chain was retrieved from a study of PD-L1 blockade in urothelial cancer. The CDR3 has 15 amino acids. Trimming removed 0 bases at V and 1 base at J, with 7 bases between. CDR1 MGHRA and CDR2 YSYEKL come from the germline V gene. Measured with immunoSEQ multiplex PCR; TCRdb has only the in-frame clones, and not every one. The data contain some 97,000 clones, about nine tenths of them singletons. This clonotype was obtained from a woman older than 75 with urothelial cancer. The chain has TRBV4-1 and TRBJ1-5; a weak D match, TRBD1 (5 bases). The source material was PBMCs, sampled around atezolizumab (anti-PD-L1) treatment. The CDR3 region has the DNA TGCGCCAGCAGCCAAGAGGACAAGAGCAATCAGCCCCAGCATTTT. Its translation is CASSQEDKSNQPQHF.